The present T cell receptor beta chain was sequenced within a study of metastatic and nonmetastatic thyroid tumors. Study details: Malignant and benign thyroid patients had repertoires compared in peripheral blood and tumor or nodule tissue.

Points from the study as a whole: In blood and tumor, TCR beta diversity was reportedly significantly higher in malignant thyroid tumors than in benign nodules.

None of the patients had undergone any treatment ahead of thyroid surgery. There are 15 residues in the CDR3. V lost 4 bases to trimming and J lost 2 bases, with 14 bases between them. Per the germline V gene, CDR1 is MDHEN and CDR2 is SYDVKM. Authors' analysis steps: What underpinned the distant-metastasis classifier for papillary thyroid cancer was the set of CDR3 differences across clinicopathological groups. Via MiXCR, TCRdb re-called the PCR reads. TCRdb's processing, not the study's, gives the V and J calls here. The sample consists of about 10,000 clones, approximately 32% of them appearing once. To note about this clone: Antigen unknown.

This clonotype was obtained from a female donor with papillary thyroid cancer or a benign thyroid nodule (not recorded which). Some clones in this sample may be carry-over from other donors' samples. The V gene is TRBV28, the J gene TRBJ1-2, with D tentatively TRBD1 (5 bases). Sequencing input: tumor tissue. In nucleotides, the CDR3 is TGTGCCAGCAGTTCTCAGGGATTATGGAACTATGGCTACACCTTC. Translating it yields CASSSQGLWNYGYTF.